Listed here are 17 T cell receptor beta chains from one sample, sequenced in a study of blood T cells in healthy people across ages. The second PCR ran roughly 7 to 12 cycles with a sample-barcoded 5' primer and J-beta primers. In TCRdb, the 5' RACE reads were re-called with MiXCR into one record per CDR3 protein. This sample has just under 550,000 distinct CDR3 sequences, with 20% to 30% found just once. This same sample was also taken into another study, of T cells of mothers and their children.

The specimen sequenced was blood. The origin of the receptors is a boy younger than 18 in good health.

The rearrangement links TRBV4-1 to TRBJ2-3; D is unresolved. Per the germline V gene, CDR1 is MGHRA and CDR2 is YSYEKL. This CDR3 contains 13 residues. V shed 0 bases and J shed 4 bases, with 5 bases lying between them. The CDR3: CASSQDLPDTQYF. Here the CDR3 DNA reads TGCGCCAGCAGCCAAGATCTCCCAGATACGCAGTATTTT.

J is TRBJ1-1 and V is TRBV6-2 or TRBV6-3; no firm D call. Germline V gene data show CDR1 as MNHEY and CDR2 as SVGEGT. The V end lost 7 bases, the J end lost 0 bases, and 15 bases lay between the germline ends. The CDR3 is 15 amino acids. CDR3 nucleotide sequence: TGTGCCAGCACTGTAGACCCGCGCCTGAACACTGAAGCTTTCTTT. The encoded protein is CASTVDPRLNTEAFF.

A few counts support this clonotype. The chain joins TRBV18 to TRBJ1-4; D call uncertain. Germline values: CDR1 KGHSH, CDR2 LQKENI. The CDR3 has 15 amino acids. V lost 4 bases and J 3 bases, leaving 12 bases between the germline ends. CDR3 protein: CASSRGPPSNEKLFF. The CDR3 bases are TGTGCCAGCTCACGAGGACCCCCCTCTAATGAAAAACTGTTTTTT.

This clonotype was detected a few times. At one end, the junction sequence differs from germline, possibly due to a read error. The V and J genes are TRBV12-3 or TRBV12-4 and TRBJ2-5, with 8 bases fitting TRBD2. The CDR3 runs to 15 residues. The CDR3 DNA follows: TGTGCCAGCAGTTTCCCCGGGACTAGTCGGTATGTGCGGTTCTTC. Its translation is CASSFPGTSRYVRFF.

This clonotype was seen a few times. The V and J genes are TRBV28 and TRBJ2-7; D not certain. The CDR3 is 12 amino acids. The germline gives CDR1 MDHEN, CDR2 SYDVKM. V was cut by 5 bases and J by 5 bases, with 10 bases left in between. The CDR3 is CASSHIWDEQYF. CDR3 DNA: TGTGCCAGCAGTCACATTTGGGACGAGCAGTACTTC. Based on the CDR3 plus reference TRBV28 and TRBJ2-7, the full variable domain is DVKVTQSSRYLVKRTGEKVFLECVQDMDHENMFWYRQDPGLGLRLIYFSYDVKMKEKGDIPEGYSVSREKKERFSLILESASTNQTSMYLCASSHIWDEQYFGPGTRLTVT.

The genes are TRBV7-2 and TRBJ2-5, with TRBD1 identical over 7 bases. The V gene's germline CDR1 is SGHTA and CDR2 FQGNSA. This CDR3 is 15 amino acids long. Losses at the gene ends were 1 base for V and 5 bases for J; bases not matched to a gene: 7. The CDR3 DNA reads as TGTGCCAGCAGCTTAGAGCTAGGGGGCGTGGAGACCCAGTACTTC. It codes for CASSLELGGVETQYF.

The CDR3 bases are TGTGCCAGCAGCCAAGGTGGGGGACTCATTGCTTTCTTT. Its translation: CASSQGGGLIAFF. The chain employs TRBV14 and TRBJ1-1, with D maybe TRBD1 (5 bases). Germline V CDR1 and CDR2: SGHDN, FVKESK. V dropped 1 base and J dropped 11 bases, with 14 bases sitting between them. The CDR3 consists of 13 residues.

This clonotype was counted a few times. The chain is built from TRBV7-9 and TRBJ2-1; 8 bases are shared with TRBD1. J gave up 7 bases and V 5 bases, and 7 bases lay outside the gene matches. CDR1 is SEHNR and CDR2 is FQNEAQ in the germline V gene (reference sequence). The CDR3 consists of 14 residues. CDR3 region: CASSARTGLNEQFF. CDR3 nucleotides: TGTGCCAGCAGCGCGAGGACAGGGTTGAATGAGCAGTTCTTC.

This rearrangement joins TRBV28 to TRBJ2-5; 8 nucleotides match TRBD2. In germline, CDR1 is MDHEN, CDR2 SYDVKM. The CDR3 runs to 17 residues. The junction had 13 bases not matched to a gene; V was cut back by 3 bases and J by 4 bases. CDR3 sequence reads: CASSFLGRGAHLETQYF. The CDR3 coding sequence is TGTGCCAGCAGTTTCTTAGGGCGGGGGGCTCATTTAGAGACCCAGTACTTC.

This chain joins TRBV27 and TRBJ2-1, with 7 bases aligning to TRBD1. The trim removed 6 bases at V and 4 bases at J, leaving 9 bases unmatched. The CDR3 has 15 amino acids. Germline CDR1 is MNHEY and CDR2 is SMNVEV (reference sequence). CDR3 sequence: CASSQIRDSYNEQFF. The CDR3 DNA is TGTGCCAGCAGCCAGATCCGGGACAGTTACAATGAGCAGTTCTTC.

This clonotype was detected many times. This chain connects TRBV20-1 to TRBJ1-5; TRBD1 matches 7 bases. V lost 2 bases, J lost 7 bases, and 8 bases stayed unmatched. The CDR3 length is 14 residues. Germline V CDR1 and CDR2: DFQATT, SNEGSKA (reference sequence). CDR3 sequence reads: CSARSDRAGQPQHF. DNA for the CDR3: TGCAGTGCTAGATCCGACAGGGCGGGGCAGCCCCAGCATTTT.

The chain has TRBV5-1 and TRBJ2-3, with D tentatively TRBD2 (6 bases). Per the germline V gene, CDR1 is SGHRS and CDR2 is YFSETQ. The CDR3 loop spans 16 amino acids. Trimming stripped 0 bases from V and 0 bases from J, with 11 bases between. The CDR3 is CASSLGWDLSTDTQYF. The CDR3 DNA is TGCGCCAGCAGCTTGGGCTGGGACTTGAGCACAGATACGCAGTATTTT.

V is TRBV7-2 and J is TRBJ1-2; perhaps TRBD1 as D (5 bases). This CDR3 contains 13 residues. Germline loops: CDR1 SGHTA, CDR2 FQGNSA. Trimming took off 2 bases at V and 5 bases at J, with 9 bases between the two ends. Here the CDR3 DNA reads TGTGCCAGCAGCTTACCGGGACGGTATGGCTACACCTTC. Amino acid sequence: CASSLPGRYGYTF.

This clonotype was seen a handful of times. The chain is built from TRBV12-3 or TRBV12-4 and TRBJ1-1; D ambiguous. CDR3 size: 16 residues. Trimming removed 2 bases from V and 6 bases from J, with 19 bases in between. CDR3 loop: CASSLRQTTLEPEAFF. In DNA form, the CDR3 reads TGTGCCAGCAGTTTACGTCAGACAACCCTCGAACCTGAAGCTTTCTTT.

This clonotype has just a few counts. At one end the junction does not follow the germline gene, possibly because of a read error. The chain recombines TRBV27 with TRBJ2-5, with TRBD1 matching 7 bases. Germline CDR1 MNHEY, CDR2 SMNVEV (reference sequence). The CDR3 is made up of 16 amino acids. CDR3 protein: CAGSHTYTGDGETQYF. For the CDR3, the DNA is TGTGCCGGCAGTCACACTTACACAGGGGATGGAGAGACCCAGTACTTC.

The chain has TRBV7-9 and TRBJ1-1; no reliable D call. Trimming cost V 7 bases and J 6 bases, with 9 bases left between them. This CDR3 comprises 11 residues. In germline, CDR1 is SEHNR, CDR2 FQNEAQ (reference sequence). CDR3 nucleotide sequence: TGTGCCAGCACCGAGCAAGCTGAAGCTTTCTTT. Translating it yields CASTEQAEAFF.

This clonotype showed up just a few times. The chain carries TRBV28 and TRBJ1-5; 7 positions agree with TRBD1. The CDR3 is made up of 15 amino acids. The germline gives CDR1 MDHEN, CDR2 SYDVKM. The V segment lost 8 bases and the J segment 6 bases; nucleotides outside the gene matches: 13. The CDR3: CASGPPGDSRQPQHF. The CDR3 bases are TGTGCCAGCGGTCCCCCGGGGGACAGCCGTCAGCCCCAGCATTTT.